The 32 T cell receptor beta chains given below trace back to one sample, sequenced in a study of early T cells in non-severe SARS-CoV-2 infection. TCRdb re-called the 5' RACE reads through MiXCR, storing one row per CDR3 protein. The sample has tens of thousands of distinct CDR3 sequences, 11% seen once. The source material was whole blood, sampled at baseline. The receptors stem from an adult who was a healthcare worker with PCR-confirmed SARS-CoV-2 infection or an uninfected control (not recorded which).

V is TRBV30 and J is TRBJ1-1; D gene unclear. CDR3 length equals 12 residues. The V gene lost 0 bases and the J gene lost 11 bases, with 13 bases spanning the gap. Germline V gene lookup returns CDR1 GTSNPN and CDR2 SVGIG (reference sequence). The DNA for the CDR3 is TGTGCCTGGAGTGTACCGGGCAGCAGCGCTTTCTTT. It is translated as CAWSVPGSSAFF.

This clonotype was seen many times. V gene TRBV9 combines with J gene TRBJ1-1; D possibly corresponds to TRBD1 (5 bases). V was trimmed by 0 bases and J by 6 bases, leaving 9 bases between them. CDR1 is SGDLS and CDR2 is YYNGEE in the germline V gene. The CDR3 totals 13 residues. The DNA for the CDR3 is TGTGCCAGCAGCGTAGCTAGGGGATCTGAAGCTTTCTTT. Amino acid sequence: CASSVARGSEAFF. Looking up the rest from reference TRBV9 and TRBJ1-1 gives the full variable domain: DSGVTQTPKHLITATGQRVTLRCSPRSGDLSVYWYQQSLDQGLQFLIQYYNGEERAKGNILERFSAQQFPDLHSELNLSSLELGDSALYFCASSVARGSEAFFGQGTRLTVV.

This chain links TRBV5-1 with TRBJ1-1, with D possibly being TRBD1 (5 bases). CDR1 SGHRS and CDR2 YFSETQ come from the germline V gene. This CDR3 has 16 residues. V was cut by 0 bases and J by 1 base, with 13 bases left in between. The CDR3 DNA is TGCGCCAGCAGCTTGGACAGGTTCCAGGGGAACACTGAAGCTTTCTTT. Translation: CASSLDRFQGNTEAFF.

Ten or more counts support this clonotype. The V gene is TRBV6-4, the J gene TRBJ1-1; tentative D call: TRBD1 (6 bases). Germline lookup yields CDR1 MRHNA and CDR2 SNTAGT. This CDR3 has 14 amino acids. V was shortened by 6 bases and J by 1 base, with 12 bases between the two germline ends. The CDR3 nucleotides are TGTGCCAGCAGGGGACCACAGGGGAACACTGAAGCTTTCTTT. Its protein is CASRGPQGNTEAFF.

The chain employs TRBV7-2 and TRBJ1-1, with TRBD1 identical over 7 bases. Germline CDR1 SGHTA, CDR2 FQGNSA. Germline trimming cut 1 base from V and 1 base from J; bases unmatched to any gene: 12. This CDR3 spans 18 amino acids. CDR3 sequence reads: CASSLGAGQKLPNTEAFF. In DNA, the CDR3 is TGTGCCAGCAGCTTAGGAGCGGGACAGAAGCTTCCGAACACTGAAGCTTTCTTT. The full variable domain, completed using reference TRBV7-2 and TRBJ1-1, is GAGVSQSPSNKVTEKGKDVELRCDPISGHTALYWYRQSLGQGLEFLIYFQGNSAPDKSGLPSDRFSAERTGGSVSTLTIQRTQQEDSAVYLCASSLGAGQKLPNTEAFFGQGTRLTVV.

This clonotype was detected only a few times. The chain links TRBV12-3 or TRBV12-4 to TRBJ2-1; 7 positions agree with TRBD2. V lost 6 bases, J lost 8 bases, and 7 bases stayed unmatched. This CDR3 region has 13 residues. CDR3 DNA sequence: TGTGCCAGCAGGACCTGGGGGGGACATGAGCAGTTCTTC. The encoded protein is CASRTWGGHEQFF.

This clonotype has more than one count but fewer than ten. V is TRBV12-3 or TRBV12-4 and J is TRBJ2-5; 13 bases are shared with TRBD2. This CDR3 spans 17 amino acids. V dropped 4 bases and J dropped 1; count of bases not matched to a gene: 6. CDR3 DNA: TGTGCCAGCAGTTCCCGGACTAGCGGGGGACTCCAAGAGACCCAGTACTTC. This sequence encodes CASSSRTSGGLQETQYF.

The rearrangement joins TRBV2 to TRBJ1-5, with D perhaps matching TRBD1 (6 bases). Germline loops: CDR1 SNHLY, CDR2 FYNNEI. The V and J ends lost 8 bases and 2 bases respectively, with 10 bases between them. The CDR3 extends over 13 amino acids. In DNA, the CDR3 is TGTGCCAGCCGCAGGGGTGGCAATCAGCCCCAGCATTTT. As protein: CASRRGGNQPQHF.

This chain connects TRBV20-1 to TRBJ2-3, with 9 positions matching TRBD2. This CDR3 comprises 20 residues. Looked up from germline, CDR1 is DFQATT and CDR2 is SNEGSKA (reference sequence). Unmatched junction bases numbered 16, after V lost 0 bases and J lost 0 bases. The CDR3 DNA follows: TGCAGTGCTAGAGACCCCCGGAGGGTTGCGGGGGGGACTAGCACAGATACGCAGTATTTT. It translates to CSARDPRRVAGGTSTDTQYF.

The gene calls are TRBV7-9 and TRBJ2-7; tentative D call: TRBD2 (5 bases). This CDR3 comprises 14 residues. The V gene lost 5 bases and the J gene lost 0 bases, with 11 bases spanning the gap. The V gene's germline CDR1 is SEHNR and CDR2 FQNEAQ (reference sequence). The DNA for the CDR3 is TGTGCCAGCAGCCGCGCTAGCTCCTCCTACGAGCAGTACTTC. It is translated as CASSRASSSYEQYF. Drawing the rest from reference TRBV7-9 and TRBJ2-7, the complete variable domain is DTGVSQNPRHKITKRGQNVTFRCDPISEHNRLYWYRQTLGQGPEFLTYFQNEAQLEKSRLLSDRFSAERPKGSFSTLEIQRTEQGDSAMYLCASSRASSSYEQYFGPGTRLTVT.

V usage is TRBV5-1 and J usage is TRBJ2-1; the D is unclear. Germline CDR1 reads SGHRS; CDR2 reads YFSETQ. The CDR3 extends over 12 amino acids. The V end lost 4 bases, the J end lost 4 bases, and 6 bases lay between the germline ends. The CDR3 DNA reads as TGCGCCAGCAGCCCGAATTACAATGAGCAGTTCTTC. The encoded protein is CASSPNYNEQFF.

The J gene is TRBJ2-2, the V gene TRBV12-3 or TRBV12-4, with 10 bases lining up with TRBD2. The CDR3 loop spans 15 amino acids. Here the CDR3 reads CGAGSGGSKPGELFF. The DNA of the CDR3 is TGTGGGGCGGGTAGCGGGGGGTCTAAGCCCGGGGAGCTGTTTTTT.

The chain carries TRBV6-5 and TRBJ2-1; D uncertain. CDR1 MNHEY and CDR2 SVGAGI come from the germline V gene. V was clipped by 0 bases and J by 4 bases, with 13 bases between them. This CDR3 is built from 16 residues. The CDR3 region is CASSYSGAFHYNEQFF. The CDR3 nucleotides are TGTGCCAGCAGTTACTCCGGAGCCTTTCATTACAATGAGCAGTTCTTC.

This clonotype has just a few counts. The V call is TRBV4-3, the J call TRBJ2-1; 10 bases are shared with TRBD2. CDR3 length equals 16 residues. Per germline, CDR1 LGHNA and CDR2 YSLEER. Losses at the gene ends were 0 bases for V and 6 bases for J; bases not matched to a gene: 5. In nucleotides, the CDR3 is TGCGCCAGCAGCCAAGATGCACTAGCGGGGACCAATGAGCAGTTCTTC. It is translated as CASSQDALAGTNEQFF.

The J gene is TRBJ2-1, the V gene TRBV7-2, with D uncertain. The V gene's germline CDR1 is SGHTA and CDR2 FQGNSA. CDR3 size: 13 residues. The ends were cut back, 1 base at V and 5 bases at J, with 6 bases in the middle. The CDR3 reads CASSLVYDNEQFF. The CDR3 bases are TGTGCCAGCAGCTTAGTATACGACAATGAGCAGTTCTTC.

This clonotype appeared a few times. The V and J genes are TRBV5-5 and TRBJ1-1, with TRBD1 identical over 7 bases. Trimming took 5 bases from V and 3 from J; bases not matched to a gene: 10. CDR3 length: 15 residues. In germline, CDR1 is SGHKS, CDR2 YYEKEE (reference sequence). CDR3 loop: CASRKQRDRDTEAFF. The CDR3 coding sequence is TGTGCCAGCAGGAAGCAGAGAGACAGGGACACTGAAGCTTTCTTT.

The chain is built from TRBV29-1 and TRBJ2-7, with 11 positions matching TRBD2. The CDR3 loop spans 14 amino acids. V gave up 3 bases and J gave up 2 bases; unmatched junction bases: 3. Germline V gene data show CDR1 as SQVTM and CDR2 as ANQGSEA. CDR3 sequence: CSVEASGGPYEQYF. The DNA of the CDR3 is TGCAGCGTTGAGGCTAGCGGGGGGCCCTACGAGCAGTACTTC.

The CDR3 DNA is TGTGCCAGCAGTCCGGGGGGCCGGACCGGGGAGCTGTTTTTT. Encoded protein: CASSPGGRTGELFF. This sequence joins TRBV2 and TRBJ2-2; TRBD2 is a possible D gene (7 bases). With 5 bases removed from V and 5 bases from J, the gap between germline ends came to 12 bases. The CDR3 length is 14 residues. The V gene's germline CDR1 is SNHLY and CDR2 FYNNEI.

In nucleotides, the CDR3 is TGTGCCAGCAGTGAGACCCCAGGGACAAAGCAGCATTTT. Its translation is CASSETPGTKQHF. The rearrangement uses TRBV2 and TRBJ1-5; tentatively, D is TRBD1 (6 bases). The V gene's germline CDR1 is SNHLY and CDR2 FYNNEI. The CDR3 is made up of 13 amino acids. V lost 3 bases, J lost 13 bases, and 16 bases lay in between.

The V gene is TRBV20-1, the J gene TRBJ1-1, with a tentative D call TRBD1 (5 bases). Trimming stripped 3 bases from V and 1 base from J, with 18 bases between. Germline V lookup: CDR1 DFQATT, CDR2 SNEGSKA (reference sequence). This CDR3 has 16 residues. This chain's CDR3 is CSASGAAVWGNTEAFF. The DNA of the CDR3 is TGCAGTGCTAGCGGGGCAGCTGTTTGGGGGAACACTGAAGCTTTCTTT.

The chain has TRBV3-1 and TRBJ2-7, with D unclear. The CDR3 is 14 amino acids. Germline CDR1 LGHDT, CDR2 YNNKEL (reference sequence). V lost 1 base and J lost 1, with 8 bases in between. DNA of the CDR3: TGTGCCAGCAGCCAAGTTGACACATCCTACGAGCAGTACTTC. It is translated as CASSQVDTSYEQYF.

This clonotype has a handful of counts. This CDR3 reads CSATGQGYRPTNEKLFF. CDR3 nucleotide sequence: TGCAGTGCCACGGGACAGGGGTACCGACCAACTAATGAAAAACTGTTTTTT. J is TRBJ1-4 and V is TRBV20-1; 10 nucleotides agree with TRBD1. From germline, CDR1 is DFQATT and CDR2 SNEGSKA (reference sequence). The trim removed 6 bases at V and 0 bases at J, leaving 10 bases unmatched. The CDR3 is 17 amino acids.

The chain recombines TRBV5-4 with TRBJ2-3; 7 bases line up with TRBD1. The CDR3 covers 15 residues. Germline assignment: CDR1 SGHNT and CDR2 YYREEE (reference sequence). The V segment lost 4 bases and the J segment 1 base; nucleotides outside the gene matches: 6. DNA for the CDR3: TGTGCCAGCAGCGACGGGACAGCGCGCACAGATACGCAGTATTTT. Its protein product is CASSDGTARTDTQYF.

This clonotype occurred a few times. The CDR3 nucleotides read TGCAGCGTCTCGCCACTAGCGGGGGGGCCGGAGACCCAGTACTTC. This codes for CSVSPLAGGPETQYF. The chain joins TRBV29-1 to TRBJ2-5; 13 bases are shared with TRBD2. CDR3 size: 15 residues. Germline CDR1 SQVTM, CDR2 ANQGSEA. J lost 5 bases, V lost 6 bases, and 9 bases had no gene match.

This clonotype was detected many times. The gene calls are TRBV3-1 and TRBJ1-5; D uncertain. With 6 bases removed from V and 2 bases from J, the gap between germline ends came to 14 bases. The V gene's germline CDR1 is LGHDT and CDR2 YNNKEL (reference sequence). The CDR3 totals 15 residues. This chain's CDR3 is CASSPRFSGNQPQHF. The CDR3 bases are TGTGCCAGCAGTCCAAGGTTCTCGGGCAATCAGCCCCAGCATTTT.

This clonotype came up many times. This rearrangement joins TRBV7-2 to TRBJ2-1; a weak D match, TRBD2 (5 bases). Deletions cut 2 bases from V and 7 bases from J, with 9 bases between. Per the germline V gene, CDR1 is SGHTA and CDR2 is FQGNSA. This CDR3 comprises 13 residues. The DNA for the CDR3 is TGTGCCAGCAGCTTAAACCGAGGGAATGAGCAGTTCTTC. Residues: CASSLNRGNEQFF. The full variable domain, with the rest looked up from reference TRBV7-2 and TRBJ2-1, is GAGVSQSPSNKVTEKGKDVELRCDPISGHTALYWYRQSLGQGLEFLIYFQGNSAPDKSGLPSDRFSAERTGGSVSTLTIQRTQQEDSAVYLCASSLNRGNEQFFGPGTRLTVL.

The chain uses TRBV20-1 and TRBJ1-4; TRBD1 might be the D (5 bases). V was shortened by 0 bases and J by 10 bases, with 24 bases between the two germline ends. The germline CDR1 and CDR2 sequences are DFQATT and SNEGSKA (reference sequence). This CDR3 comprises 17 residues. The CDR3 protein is CSAREPGGQGPSGKLFF. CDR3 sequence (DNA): TGCAGTGCTAGAGAGCCGGGTGGTCAGGGCCCCTCGGGAAAACTGTTTTTT.

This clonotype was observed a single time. The CDR3 protein is CASSLRRGGEQFF. The CDR3 DNA reads TGTGCCAGCAGTTTAAGGCGGGGGGGTGAGCAGTTCTTC. The rearrangement uses TRBV12-3 or TRBV12-4 and TRBJ2-1; 9 bases are a match to TRBD2. Trimming cost V 2 bases and J 9 bases; bases outside gene matches: 2. There are 13 residues in the CDR3.

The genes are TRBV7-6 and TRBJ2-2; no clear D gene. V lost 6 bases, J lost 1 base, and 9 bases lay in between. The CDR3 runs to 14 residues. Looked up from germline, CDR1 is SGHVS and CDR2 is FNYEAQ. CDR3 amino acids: CASRWQENTGELFF. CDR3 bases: TGTGCCAGCAGATGGCAGGAGAACACCGGGGAGCTGTTTTTT.

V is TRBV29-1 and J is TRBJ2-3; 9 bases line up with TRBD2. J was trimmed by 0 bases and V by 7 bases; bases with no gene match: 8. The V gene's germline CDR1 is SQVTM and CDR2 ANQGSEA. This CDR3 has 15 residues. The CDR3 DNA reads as TGCAGCGCAGTTTATAGCGGGGGAAGCACAGATACGCAGTATTTT. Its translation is CSAVYSGGSTDTQYF.

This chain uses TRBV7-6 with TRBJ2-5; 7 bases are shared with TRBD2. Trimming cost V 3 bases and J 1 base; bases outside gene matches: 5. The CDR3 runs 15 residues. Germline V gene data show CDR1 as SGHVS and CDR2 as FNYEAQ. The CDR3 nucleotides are TGTGCCAGCAGCTTTGGGCTAGCGGTCCAAGAGACCCAGTACTTC. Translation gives CASSFGLAVQETQYF.

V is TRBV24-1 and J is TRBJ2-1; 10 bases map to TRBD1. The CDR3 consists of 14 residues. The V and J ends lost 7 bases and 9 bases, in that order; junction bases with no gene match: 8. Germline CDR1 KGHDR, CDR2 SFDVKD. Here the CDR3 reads CATSDRGPFPEQFF. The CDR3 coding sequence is TGTGCCACCAGCGACAGGGGGCCCTTCCCTGAGCAGTTCTTC.